This passage covers 21 T cell receptor beta chains from one sample sequenced in a study of T cells in Graves' hyperthyroidism and ophthalmopathy. The investigators amplified TCR beta CDR3 regions from RNA transcripts. The HTBI primer set served for first-round RT-PCR of the TCR CDR3. Via MiXCR, TCRdb re-called the multiplex PCR reads, giving one row per CDR3 protein. Of a few hundred thousand distinct CDR3 sequences in the sample, more than 15% were seen once. The sample taken for sequencing was blood. These receptors were obtained from a woman in her thirties with Graves' hyperthyroidism.

The chain couples TRBV19 to TRBJ2-1; 9 bases align to TRBD2. Trimming removed 1 base from V and 5 bases from J; junction bases left unmatched: 3. CDR1 LNHDA and CDR2 SQIVND come from the germline V gene (reference sequence). The CDR3 has 15 amino acids. The CDR3 reads CASSIGGRANNEQFF. The CDR3 DNA reads TGTGCCAGTAGTATAGGCGGGAGGGCAAACAATGAGCAGTTCTTC.

This clonotype was seen repeatedly, ten times or more. The J gene is TRBJ1-1, the V gene TRBV7-3; D call uncertain. V dropped 5 bases and J dropped 2 bases, with 9 bases sitting between them. The CDR3 contains 13 residues. Germline V gene sequence: CDR1 SGHTA, CDR2 FQGTGA. The CDR3 here is CASSASTNTEAFF. The CDR3 bases are TGTGCCAGCAGCGCTTCCACCAACACTGAAGCTTTCTTT.

This clonotype was seen at least ten times. The CDR3 reads CSPLLGLAGDSPYNEQFF. In nucleotides, the CDR3 is TGCAGCCCGCTCTTAGGACTAGCGGGAGATTCCCCCTACAATGAGCAGTTCTTC. The chain has TRBV29-1 and TRBJ2-1; 13 bases align to TRBD2. The CDR3 extends over 18 amino acids. V dropped 8 bases and J dropped 2; count of bases not matched to a gene: 15. Germline-derived CDR1 and CDR2 are SQVTM and ANQGSEA.

In nucleotides, the CDR3 is TGTGCCAGTAAGGCCGGGCCCTACAATGAGCAGTTCTTC. Its protein is CASKAGPYNEQFF. The chain has TRBV19 and TRBJ2-1; the D is unclear. The CDR3 runs to 13 residues. Germline V gene lookup returns CDR1 LNHDA and CDR2 SQIVND (reference sequence). V lost 7 bases and J lost 2, with 9 bases in between.

This clonotype was counted many times. The chain recombines TRBV2 with TRBJ2-3, with a tentative D call TRBD2 (5 bases). V lost 6 bases and J 0 bases, leaving 16 bases between the germline ends. The CDR3 extends over 16 amino acids. The germline V gene encodes CDR1 SNHLY and CDR2 FYNNEI. The CDR3 loop is CASSRTATVSTDTQYF. CDR3 nucleotides: TGTGCCAGCAGCCGGACTGCAACCGTAAGCACAGATACGCAGTATTTT.

The V and J genes are TRBV6-2 or TRBV6-3 and TRBJ1-2; D is possibly TRBD1 (5 bases). Trimming removed 5 bases at V and 10 bases at J, with 26 bases between. The CDR3 spans 16 residues. Per the germline V gene, CDR1 is MNHEY and CDR2 is SVGEGT. The CDR3 DNA reads TGTGCCAGCAGTACCCCCCACGGTTCGGCAGGGACGGACTACACCTTC. Protein: CASSTPHGSAGTDYTF.

The rearrangement uses TRBV4-1 and TRBJ1-2; 8 positions agree with TRBD1. With 6 bases clipped from V and 4 bases from J, the junction kept 4 bases outside the gene matches. Germline assignment: CDR1 MGHRA and CDR2 YSYEKL. The CDR3 is made up of 13 amino acids. In DNA, the CDR3 is TGCGCCAGCAGTTTCGACAGGGGCTATGGCTACACCTTC. As protein: CASSFDRGYGYTF.

This clonotype was observed many times. The V call is TRBV6-1, the J call TRBJ1-2, with a weak D call TRBD1 (5 bases). Germline loops: CDR1 MNHNS, CDR2 SASEGT. V shed 0 bases and J shed 6 bases, with 8 bases lying between them. The CDR3 is 13 residues long. Here the CDR3 reads CASSEAGPHGYTF. The DNA for the CDR3 is TGTGCCAGCAGTGAAGCGGGACCCCATGGCTACACCTTC.

This clonotype was counted ten times or more. The CDR3 sequence: CASSLGQIGELFF. The CDR3 bases are TGTGCCAGCAGTTTGGGACAGATCGGGGAGCTGTTTTTT. V is TRBV27 and J is TRBJ2-2; 7 positions match TRBD1. The CDR3 is 13 residues long. Trimming took 3 bases from V and 7 from J; bases not matched to a gene: 2. Germline V gene data show CDR1 as MNHEY and CDR2 as SMNVEV (reference sequence).

This clonotype has just one count. V and J are TRBV5-1 and TRBJ2-1, with D perhaps given as TRBD1 or TRBD2 (5 bases each). Deletions cut 4 bases from V and 0 bases from J, with 11 bases between. CDR1 is SGHRS and CDR2 is YFSETQ in the germline V gene. The CDR3 length is 15 residues. The CDR3 spells CASSGTGRSYNEQFF. CDR3 sequence (DNA): TGCGCCAGCAGCGGGACGGGACGCTCCTACAATGAGCAGTTCTTC.

This clonotype was observed many times. This chain links TRBV28 with TRBJ1-6, with 9 bases lining up with TRBD1. In germline, CDR1 is MDHEN, CDR2 SYDVKM. The CDR3 spans 17 residues. J was trimmed by 4 bases and V by 3 bases; bases with no gene match: 7. This CDR3 is CASSFPDRGPYNSPLHF. CDR3 sequence (DNA): TGTGCCAGCAGTTTCCCGGACAGGGGTCCTTATAATTCACCCCTCCACTTT.

This chain joins TRBV6-1 and TRBJ1-5; D unclear. The CDR3 totals 13 residues. The V and J ends lost 7 bases and 6 bases respectively, with 13 bases between them. CDR1 is MNHNS and CDR2 is SASEGT in the germline V gene. In DNA form, the CDR3 reads TGTGCCAGCACCCCATTTTTTCGTCAGCCCCAGCATTTT. Translating it yields CASTPFFRQPQHF.

This clonotype was counted ten times or more. V usage is TRBV6-2 or TRBV6-3 and J usage is TRBJ1-1, with a weak D call TRBD1 (6 bases). Deletions cut 0 bases from V and 5 bases from J, with 19 bases between. The CDR3 is 17 residues long. Per the germline V gene, CDR1 is MNHEY and CDR2 is SVGEGT. The CDR3: CASSYSLNRVSWTEAFF. CDR3 coding DNA: TGTGCCAGCAGTTACTCACTTAACAGGGTTTCTTGGACTGAAGCTTTCTTT.

The V and J genes are TRBV20-1 and TRBJ2-1; no definite D call. The CDR3 loop spans 11 amino acids. CDR1 and CDR2 (germline): DFQATT, SNEGSKA (reference sequence). Trimming stripped 1 base from V and 10 bases from J, with 8 bases between. DNA of the CDR3: TGCAGTGCTAGAGGACTGGACGAGCAGTTCTTC. It specifies CSARGLDEQFF.

As for this clonotype: This may arise from a read error, as a much more abundant clone is one base away. The gene calls are TRBV7-6 and TRBJ2-7, with D uncertain. The CDR3 spans 13 residues. Germline CDR1 SGHVS, CDR2 FNYEAQ. V lost 3 bases, J lost 5 bases, and 11 bases lay in between. This chain's CDR3 is CASSFMWWNEQYF. As DNA, the CDR3 is TGTGCCAGCAGCTTTATGTGGTGGAACGAGCAGTACTTC.

This clonotype was seen more than once but under ten times. This chain joins TRBV9 and TRBJ1-6, with no clear D. Germline CDR1 SGDLS, CDR2 YYNGEE. The germline V and J ends were trimmed by 3 bases and 9 bases, with 16 bases remaining between them. The length of the CDR3 is 15 residues. The CDR3 DNA is TGTGCCAGCAGCGAATCCAGGACGTCTAGTTCACCCCTCCACTTT. Translated: CASSESRTSSSPLHF.

CDR3 in amino acids: CASSFKRGTDTQYF. The DNA of the CDR3 is TGTGCCAGCAGTTTCAAGCGGGGCACAGATACGCAGTATTTT. The chain joins TRBV12-3 or TRBV12-4 to TRBJ2-3; D might be TRBD2 (6 bases). This CDR3 has 14 residues. V was pared by 3 bases and J by 1 base, with 8 bases between.

At least ten counts were recorded for this clonotype. This sequence joins TRBV20-1 and TRBJ2-7, with TRBD2 matching over 12 bases. The J segment lost 5 bases and the V segment lost 1 base, leaving 0 bases of the junction unmatched. Germline CDR1 is DFQATT and CDR2 is SNEGSKA (reference sequence). The CDR3 is made up of 13 amino acids. DNA of the CDR3: TGCAGTGCTAGAGGACTAGCGGGAGACGAGCAGTACTTC. The encoded protein is CSARGLAGDEQYF.

This clonotype appeared many times. J is TRBJ1-2 and V is TRBV7-6; possibly TRBD1 for D (5 bases). Trimming left V 5 bases short and J 7 bases short, with 20 bases between. Germline V gene sequence: CDR1 SGHVS, CDR2 FNYEAQ. This CDR3 has 15 amino acids. The CDR3 reads CASSPSEGRRTGYTF. The CDR3 DNA sequence: TGTGCCAGCAGCCCCAGTGAGGGGCGCAGGACTGGCTACACCTTC.

This clonotype came up many times. The genes are TRBV12-3 or TRBV12-4 and TRBJ1-5, with D tentatively TRBD1 (5 bases). The CDR3 loop spans 16 amino acids. Trimming took off 0 bases at V and 7 bases at J, with 16 bases between the two ends. CDR3 in DNA: TGTGCCAGCAGTTTAGCGGGGAGGGGCTTTGGACAGCCCCAGCATTTT. It translates to CASSLAGRGFGQPQHF.

The chain combines TRBV12-5 with TRBJ2-7; 7 nucleotides line up with TRBD2. Germline CDR1 is LGHNT and CDR2 is FRNRAP. This CDR3 is 13 amino acids long. The V gene end was trimmed by 6 bases and the J gene end by 6 bases; junction bases not matched to a gene: 8. Here the CDR3 reads CASGRTSSLEQYF. CDR3 DNA: TGTGCTAGTGGCAGGACTAGTTCGCTCGAGCAGTACTTC.